Presented here are 19 T cell receptor beta chains from one specimen sequenced in a study of breast tumors, draining lymph nodes, adjacent tissues. TCRdb re-called the multiplex PCR reads through MiXCR, storing one row per CDR3 protein. Of 170,000 or so distinct CDR3 sequences in the sample, 30% to 35% were seen once. Samples came from axillary lymph nodes draining the breast cancer. The sequenced material came from axillary lymph node tissue. These receptors were taken from a female donor with breast cancer. Some clones in this sample may be carry-over from other donors' samples.

At least ten counts were recorded for this clonotype. The CDR3 spells CAWSVRGRSEQYF. The CDR3 bases are TGTGCCTGGAGTGTACGAGGCCGCAGCGAGCAGTACTTC. The chain carries TRBV30 and TRBJ2-7; D gene unclear. Germline CDR1 and CDR2: GTSNPN and SVGIG (reference sequence). The CDR3 extends over 13 amino acids. Trimming took off 0 bases at V and 6 bases at J, with 12 bases between the two ends. The whole variable domain, filled in from reference TRBV30 and TRBJ2-7, reads SQTIHQWPATLVQPVGSPLSLECTVEGTSNPNLYWYRQAAGRGLQLLFYSVGIGQISSEVPQNLSASRPQDRQFILSSKKLLLSDSGFYLCAWSVRGRSEQYFGPGTRLTVT.

This clonotype came up many times. J is TRBJ2-5 and V is TRBV20-1; weak D call: TRBD1 (7 bases). From germline, CDR1 is DFQATT and CDR2 SNEGSKA (reference sequence). The length of the CDR3 is 15 residues. The ends were cut back, 0 bases at V and 9 bases at J, with 20 bases in the middle. The CDR3 reads CSARDNGGGYSAQYF. CDR3 bases: TGCAGTGCTAGAGATAATGGAGGGGGCTACTCCGCCCAGTACTTC.

Concerning this clonotype: Possible read error: a much larger clone is one base away. The conserved closing phenylalanine or tryptophan is absent in this CDR3, likely reflecting a read error. The genes are TRBV12-3 or TRBV12-4 and TRBJ2-3, with 10 bases lining up with TRBD2. The ends lost 5 bases at V and 4 bases at J; junction bases unmatched: 6. The CDR3 is 15 residues long. The CDR3 loop reads CASSSGGAGADTQYL. CDR3 nucleotides: TGTGCCAGCAGTAGCGGGGGGGCGGGAGCAGATACGCAGTATCTT.

The rearrangement links TRBV20-1 to TRBJ2-6, with D perhaps matching TRBD2 (5 bases). The CDR3 length is 12 residues. The V end was cut by 5 bases, the J end by 7 bases, with 9 bases between. Germline assignment: CDR1 DFQATT and CDR2 SNEGSKA (reference sequence). DNA for the CDR3: TGCAGTGCTCCGACGGGAGCCAACGTCCTGACTTTC. Translated, it gives CSAPTGANVLTF.

Many counts were recorded for this clonotype. This sequence joins TRBV24-1 and TRBJ2-3; 8 bases fit TRBD1. V shed 7 bases, J shed 4 bases, and the junction held 9 bases outside the gene matches. Germline V lookup: CDR1 KGHDR, CDR2 SFDVKD. CDR3 length: 15 residues. CDR3: CATSEDRTGSDTQYF. CDR3 nucleotide sequence: TGTGCCACCAGCGAAGATCGGACAGGGTCAGATACGCAGTATTTT.

This chain connects TRBV12-3 or TRBV12-4 to TRBJ1-6; perhaps TRBD1 as D (5 bases). There are 17 residues in the CDR3. V was pared by 3 bases and J by 9 bases, with 21 bases between. The DNA for the CDR3 is TGTGCCAGCAGTTTTGTCAGGGCGACAGCGGTTACTTCACCCCTCCACTTT. This translates into CASSFVRATAVTSPLHF.

Ten or more counts support this clonotype. This chain joins TRBV24-1 and TRBJ1-6; D is undetermined. The germline V and J ends were trimmed by 5 bases and 0 bases, with 10 bases remaining between them. The CDR3 loop spans 16 amino acids. Germline V CDR1 and CDR2: KGHDR, SFDVKD. CDR3 sequence reads: CATSASGSSYNSPLHF. In DNA form, the CDR3 reads TGTGCCACCAGTGCATCGGGCAGCTCCTATAATTCACCCCTCCACTTT.

As for this clonotype: This sequence may be a read error, since a much larger clone differs from it by one base. This sequence joins TRBV19 and TRBJ1-5; weak D call: TRBD1 (5 bases). Per germline, CDR1 LNHDA and CDR2 SQIVND (reference sequence). This CDR3 is 17 amino acids long. Between the trimmed V and J ends, which lost 4 bases and 3 bases, there was a span of 19 bases. The CDR3 coding sequence is TGTGCCAGTAGTACAAGGACATTATCTCCCCTCAATCAGCCCCAGCATTTT. It yields the protein CASSTRTLSPLNQPQHF.

On this clonotype: A much bigger clone sits one base away, suggesting this may be a read error. V usage is TRBV20-1 and J usage is TRBJ2-5; 7 bases align to TRBD2. The CDR3 contains 16 residues. Looked up from germline, CDR1 is DFQATT and CDR2 is SNEGSKA (reference sequence). Unmatched junction bases numbered 15, after V lost 3 bases and J lost 5 bases. The CDR3 protein is CSARRVGRVAAETQYF. In DNA, the CDR3 is TGCAGTGCTAGGCGCGTGGGGAGGGTCGCTGCGGAGACCCAGTACTTC.

Ten or more counts support this clonotype. The chain recombines TRBV12-3 or TRBV12-4 with TRBJ2-7, with 9 bases matching TRBD2. Trimming took 5 bases from V and 2 from J; bases not matched to a gene: 7. The CDR3 loop spans 15 amino acids. CDR3 nucleotides: TGTGCCAGCAGTAATCGCCGACTAGCGGCCTACGAGCAGTACTTC. It yields the protein CASSNRRLAAYEQYF.

There are many counts of this clonotype. This sequence joins TRBV7-9 and TRBJ1-6; possible D gene TRBD1, 5 bases. V lost 3 bases, J lost 7 bases, and 10 bases lay in between. Germline V lookup: CDR1 SEHNR, CDR2 FQNEAQ (reference sequence). The CDR3 length is 14 residues. For the CDR3, the DNA is TGTGCCAGCAGCTTCATGGGGGAAAATTCACCCCTCCACTTT. This codes for CASSFMGENSPLHF.

This clonotype has ten or more counts. The chain links TRBV19 to TRBJ2-7; TRBD2 aligns across 10 bases. The CDR3 runs 14 residues. The junction had 8 bases not matched to a gene; V was cut back by 5 bases and J by 7 bases. Germline lookup yields CDR1 LNHDA and CDR2 SQIVND (reference sequence). CDR3: CASSGPAGGREQYF. The CDR3 region has the DNA TGTGCCAGTAGTGGCCCAGCGGGGGGGCGTGAGCAGTACTTC.

This clonotype was seen many times. This sequence joins TRBV5-1 and TRBJ1-2, with D possibly TRBD1 on 5 matching bases. CDR1 is SGHRS, CDR2 YFSETQ, per germline. This CDR3 comprises 13 residues. V lost 3 bases to trimming and J lost 4 bases, with 10 bases between them. The CDR3 DNA sequence: TGCGCCAGCAGCTATGACAGTAGCTATGGCTACACCTTC. This translates into CASSYDSSYGYTF.

The chain joins TRBV20-1 to TRBJ1-4; D is undetermined. Trimming cost V 5 bases and J 5 bases, with 30 bases left between them. Germline CDR1 and CDR2: DFQATT and SNEGSKA (reference sequence). CDR3 length equals 19 residues. CDR3 sequence: CSAAPSGFYNEQSNEKLFF. The CDR3 nucleotides are TGCAGTGCTGCCCCTAGCGGGTTCTACAATGAGCAGTCCAATGAAAAACTGTTTTTT.

This clonotype was seen only a few times. This could be a read error, since a much larger clone is one nucleotide away. The chain recombines TRBV12-3 or TRBV12-4 with TRBJ2-7, with TRBD1 matching over 7 bases. This CDR3 is built from 15 residues. V dropped 6 bases and J dropped 0; count of bases not matched to a gene: 8. As DNA, the CDR3 is TGTGCCAGCAGGAGCACAGGGGAGTTCTCCTACGAGCAGTACTTC. It specifies CASRSTGEFSYEQYF.

The J gene is TRBJ2-2, the V gene TRBV20-1; D unresolved. Germline values: CDR1 DFQATT, CDR2 SNEGSKA (reference sequence). Between the trimmed V and J ends, which lost 4 bases and 7 bases, there was a span of 4 bases. There are 10 residues in the CDR3. Here the CDR3 DNA reads TGCAGTGCTATCAGCGGGGAGCTGTTTTTT. Protein product: CSAISGELFF.

This clonotype was observed at least ten times. The chain combines TRBV24-1 with TRBJ1-5, with D possibly TRBD1 on 5 matching bases. Trimming took 7 bases from V and 4 from J, leaving 22 bases between them. Germline V lookup: CDR1 KGHDR, CDR2 SFDVKD. The CDR3 has 17 residues. The chain's CDR3 is CATRPPAPRGWNQPQHF. The CDR3 bases are TGTGCCACCAGGCCCCCCGCCCCTAGGGGTTGGAATCAGCCCCAGCATTTT.

The sample holds many counts of this clonotype. V usage is TRBV29-1 and J usage is TRBJ1-5, with 10 bases matching TRBD1. The V gene's germline CDR1 is SQVTM and CDR2 ANQGSEA. Trimming at V came to 6 bases and at J to 2 bases, leaving 7 bases not matched to a gene. CDR3 length: 15 amino acids. Here the CDR3 reads CSVAPGTGGNQPQHF. The DNA of the CDR3 is TGCAGCGTCGCACCCGGGACAGGGGGCAATCAGCCCCAGCATTTT.

This clonotype was found many times. J is TRBJ2-1 and V is TRBV12-3 or TRBV12-4; no clear D. This CDR3 has 14 residues. V was trimmed by 1 base and J by 6 bases, leaving 10 bases between them. The CDR3 here is CASSLGGSSNEQFF. The CDR3 coding sequence is TGTGCCAGCAGTTTAGGGGGTAGCAGCAATGAGCAGTTCTTC.